The sequence of this TCR beta chain was determined in a study of identical twins. TCRdb itself ran the 5' RACE reads through MiXCR, one entry per CDR3 protein. Among some 730,000 distinct CDR3 sequences listed, around a sixth were seen once. Germline loops: CDR1 SGHTA, CDR2 FQGNSA. The V end lost 5 bases, the J end lost 5 bases, and 18 bases lay between the germline ends. CDR3 length equals 15 residues. These data are also associated with another study on T cells expressing NK-cell markers.

The chain recombines TRBV7-2 with TRBJ1-2, with D hard to call. Material: PBMCs. This clonotype was obtained from a woman younger than 35 in good health. CDR3 DNA sequence: TGTGCCAGCAGCCAACCCCGTGGCCAATTGTATGGCTACACCTTC. The encoded protein is CASSQPRGQLYGYTF.